This TCR beta chain was retrieved from a study of cytomegalovirus exposure and HLA in healthy donors. PCR amplification relied on 60 Vbeta primers (plus 13 Jbeta primers). The data were produced by immunoSEQ multiplex PCR, yet TCRdb's version contains in-frame clones alone and is incomplete. The sample totals about 130,000 clones. The study, taken as a whole, reports: In an earlier analysis, most TCR beta V segments were productive about 87% or about 30% of the time. In a later analysis, specific HLA alleles were associated with around 17,000 TCR beta sequences at a 0.05 false discovery rate. Accurate prediction of HLA-A and HLA-B alleles (for most subjects) was reportedly achieved from TCR beta sequences.

In the case of this clone: The target antigen is unknown.

The CDR3 runs 13 residues. V gave up 5 bases and J gave up 7 bases, with 15 bases separating them. Germline CDR1 is MNHNY and CDR2 is SVGAGI (reference sequence). The TCR was taken from a young man in good health and CMV-seronegative. This sequence joins TRBV6-6 and TRBJ2-7; tentative D call: TRBD2 (5 bases). The sequencing sample was made of PBMCs. The CDR3 region is CASSLDLRFEQYF. The CDR3 nucleotides read TGTGCCAGCAGTCTGGACTTACGGTTTGAGCAGTACTTC.